The 24 T cell receptor beta chains presented below share a single source sample, sequenced in a study of beta chain features in type 1 diabetes. Expressed TCRB transcripts got sequenced, as all isolated RNA was reverse transcribed. Clones were sequenced by immunoSEQ multiplex PCR, and TCRdb holds only the in-frame ones, with some missing. The top ten hold about 0.02% of the sample, which has 900,000 or so clones, roughly 16% seen once. Material for sequencing was naive CD4+ T cells from blood. The receptors derive from a young woman in good health.

The chain uses TRBV4-2 and TRBJ2-7, with D tentatively TRBD2 (7 bases). The germline CDR1 and CDR2 sequences are LGHNA and YNFKEQ. CDR3 size: 16 residues. V was cut by 2 bases and J by 4 bases, with 18 bases left in between. The CDR3 is CASSQHIGGGAYEQYF. As DNA, the CDR3 is TGTGCCAGCAGCCAACATATAGGGGGAGGGGCATACGAGCAGTACTTC.

The V gene is TRBV18, the J gene TRBJ1-5; D not resolved. Germline V gene lookup returns CDR1 KGHSH and CDR2 LQKENI. The CDR3 covers 13 residues. V was clipped by 8 bases and J by 4 bases, with 12 bases between them. The CDR3 nucleotides read TGTGCCAGCACAGAAGAGCTAAATCAGCCCCAGCATTTT. It specifies CASTEELNQPQHF.

The table lists this clone with a few counts. This rearrangement joins TRBV4-2 to TRBJ2-3; D is ambiguous. Germline loops: CDR1 LGHNA, CDR2 YNFKEQ. The CDR3 runs to 16 residues. With 0 bases removed from V and 0 bases from J, the gap between germline ends came to 10 bases. The CDR3 region is CASSQDVAGSTDTQYF. The CDR3 coding sequence is TGTGCCAGCAGCCAAGATGTGGCCGGTAGCACAGATACGCAGTATTTT.

The J gene is TRBJ2-7, the V gene TRBV9; no reliable D call. With 7 bases removed from V and 3 bases from J, the gap between germline ends came to 14 bases. The germline V gene has CDR1 SGDLS and CDR2 YYNGEE. The CDR3 extends over 13 amino acids. CDR3 in amino acids: CASAVGPSYEQYF. The CDR3 nucleotides read TGTGCCAGCGCCGTAGGGCCAAGCTACGAGCAGTACTTC.

This clone has a handful of counts. V gene TRBV4-3 combines with J gene TRBJ2-1, with D maybe TRBD2 (6 bases). CDR3 size: 14 residues. V gave up 3 bases and J gave up 7 bases, with 13 bases separating them. In germline, CDR1 is LGHNA, CDR2 YSLEER. CDR3 nucleotides: TGCGCCAGCAGCCACCCCGGGACTCGAAATGAGCAGTTCTTC. Amino acids: CASSHPGTRNEQFF.

V is TRBV6-5 and J is TRBJ1-2; D is undetermined. Germline CDR1 is MNHEY and CDR2 is SVGAGI. V was shortened by 7 bases and J by 6 bases, with 9 bases between the two germline ends. The CDR3 extends over 11 amino acids. In DNA, the CDR3 is TGTGCCAGCACCAACGGAGATGGCTACACCTTC. Protein sequence: CASTNGDGYTF.

This clone appeared a few times. J is TRBJ2-2 and V is TRBV9; D ambiguous. V was pared by 0 bases and J by 6 bases, with 9 bases between. Per the germline V gene, CDR1 is SGDLS and CDR2 is YYNGEE. This CDR3 spans 14 amino acids. The CDR3 region has the DNA TGTGCCAGCAGCGTAGGCCCCCCCGCCGGGGAGCTGTTTTTT. Its protein is CASSVGPPAGELFF.

The J gene is TRBJ1-2, the V gene TRBV10-3, with D tentatively TRBD1 (6 bases). Germline values: CDR1 ENHRY, CDR2 SYGVKD. The CDR3 has 14 amino acids. V gave up 4 bases and J gave up 7 bases, with 16 bases separating them. The CDR3 coding sequence is TGTGCCATCAGTGGCAGTCAGGGGATTCTTGGCTACACCTTC. Translating gives CAISGSQGILGYTF.

V gene TRBV7-2 combines with J gene TRBJ2-7; 8 bases are shared with TRBD2. CDR1 and CDR2 from the germline V gene are SGHTA and FQGNSA. V trimming: 5 bases; J trimming: 3 bases; junction bases outside the gene matches: 12. CDR3 length: 16 amino acids. The chain's CDR3 is CASSLTSGLAGYEQYF. DNA of the CDR3: TGTGCCAGCAGCCTTACGTCTGGGCTAGCGGGCTACGAGCAGTACTTC.

This clone appeared a few times. The V and J genes are TRBV9 and TRBJ2-7, with 10 bases that match TRBD2. This CDR3 has 15 amino acids. After removal of 0 bases from V and 4 bases from J, the junction contained 4 bases not matched to a gene. CDR1 and CDR2 from the germline V gene are SGDLS and YYNGEE. DNA for the CDR3: TGTGCCAGCAGCGTAGAAGCGGGAGGGGTGTACGAGCAGTACTTC. Protein sequence: CASSVEAGGVYEQYF.

V gene TRBV7-3 combines with J gene TRBJ2-3; the D is unclear. Between the trimmed V and J ends, which lost 0 bases and 5 bases, there was a span of 0 bases. Germline lookup yields CDR1 SGHTA and CDR2 FQGTGA. This CDR3 is 11 amino acids long. In DNA form, the CDR3 reads TGTGCCAGCAGCTTAACAGATACGCAGTATTTT. Protein sequence: CASSLTDTQYF.

This chain links TRBV7-9 with TRBJ1-2, with 7 bases aligning to TRBD1. Trimming cost V 1 base and J 4 bases; bases outside gene matches: 3. From germline, CDR1 is SEHNR and CDR2 FQNEAQ (reference sequence). CDR3 size: 14 residues. In DNA, the CDR3 is TGTGCCAGCAGCTTAGATGACAGGGCCTATGGCTACACCTTC. Its translation is CASSLDDRAYGYTF.

The J gene is TRBJ2-1, the V gene TRBV27; D tentatively fits TRBD1 or TRBD2 (7 bases each). This CDR3 comprises 15 residues. Per germline, CDR1 MNHEY and CDR2 SMNVEV (reference sequence). V was trimmed by 7 bases and J by 7 bases, leaving 20 bases between them. The CDR3 reads CASTPTGRGLNEQFF. The CDR3 DNA reads as TGTGCCAGCACCCCTACGGGGAGGGGGCTGAATGAGCAGTTCTTC.

The chain has TRBV28 and TRBJ2-5; 8 nucleotides align to TRBD1. The germline V gene encodes CDR1 MDHEN and CDR2 SYDVKM. V shed 4 bases and J 4 bases; nucleotides not matched to a gene: 11. CDR3 length: 16 amino acids. CDR3 region: CASSSNFRTGRETQYF. Written as DNA, the CDR3 is TGTGCCAGCAGTTCAAACTTCCGGACAGGGCGAGAGACCCAGTACTTC.

With respect to this clone: Mismatch with germline at one junction end may stem from a read error. V usage is TRBV7-9 and J usage is TRBJ2-7, with D perhaps matching TRBD1 (6 bases). The V gene's germline CDR1 is SEHNR and CDR2 FQNEAQ (reference sequence). The CDR3 covers 15 residues. CDR3 in DNA: TGCGCCAGCAGCCAGGGGCCGGGGTTTATTTACGAGCAGTACTTC. This codes for CASSQGPGFIYEQYF.

The chain combines TRBV7-9 with TRBJ1-2; the D gene is possibly TRBD1 (6 bases). Trimming stripped 5 bases from V and 4 bases from J, with 11 bases between. Germline CDR1 reads SEHNR; CDR2 reads FQNEAQ (reference sequence). The CDR3 covers 13 residues. This chain's CDR3 is CASSRDTLYGYTF. The CDR3 DNA reads TGTGCCAGCAGCCGGGACACCCTCTATGGCTACACCTTC.

This clone was seen a handful of times. V is TRBV6-6 and J is TRBJ2-7; 10 positions match TRBD1. Germline CDR1 and CDR2: MNHNY and SVGAGI (reference sequence). V trimming: 6 bases; J trimming: 2 bases; junction bases outside the gene matches: 4. This CDR3 region has 14 residues. In DNA form, the CDR3 reads TGTGCCAGCAGGACCGGGACAGGGGCCTACGAGCAGTACTTC. It codes for CASRTGTGAYEQYF.

This clone was counted between two and nine times. CDR3 sequence (DNA): TGTGCCAGCAGCCAAGGGACTAGCGGGAGTGATACGCAGTATTTT. This encodes CASSQGTSGSDTQYF. The J gene is TRBJ2-3, the V gene TRBV7-9, with TRBD2 matching 14 bases. V was clipped by 5 bases and J by 6 bases; unmatched bases: 4. The CDR3 totals 15 residues. CDR1 and CDR2 (germline): SEHNR, FQNEAQ (reference sequence). Using reference TRBV7-9 and TRBJ2-3 for the parts outside the CDR3, the full variable domain is DTGVSQNPRHKITKRGQNVTFRCDPISEHNRLYWYRQTLGQGPEFLTYFQNEAQLEKSRLLSDRFSAERPKGSFSTLEIQRTEQGDSAMYLCASSQGTSGSDTQYFGPGTRLTVL.

The rearrangement links TRBV7-2 to TRBJ2-3; a possible D gene is TRBD2 (5 bases). The CDR3 is 16 amino acids. Trimming took off 5 bases at V and 8 bases at J, with 23 bases between the two ends. The V gene's germline CDR1 is SGHTA and CDR2 FQGNSA. The CDR3 sequence: CASSPQRAVGLGTQYF. As DNA, the CDR3 is TGTGCCAGCAGCCCCCAGAGGGCTGTAGGCTTAGGTACGCAGTATTTT.

The chain couples TRBV7-2 to TRBJ2-5; possibly TRBD1 for D (6 bases). Per germline, CDR1 SGHTA and CDR2 FQGNSA. Trimming stripped 2 bases from V and 5 bases from J, with 18 bases between. The CDR3 contains 16 residues. CDR3 protein: CASSLLGRVRGETQYF. Here the CDR3 DNA reads TGTGCCAGCAGCTTACTAGGCAGGGTGAGGGGGGAGACCCAGTACTTC.

This clone was found a few times. The chain employs TRBV6-1 and TRBJ1-1; maybe TRBD1 (6 bases). Trimming left V 5 bases short and J 0 bases short, with 10 bases between. In germline, CDR1 is MNHNS, CDR2 SASEGT. The CDR3 covers 14 residues. The DNA for the CDR3 is TGTGCCAGCAGTTTCGGGACATTGAACACTGAAGCTTTCTTT. Translation gives CASSFGTLNTEAFF.

The chain carries TRBV10-3 and TRBJ2-2; 9 bases line up with TRBD2. Trimming removed 4 bases from V and 7 bases from J; junction bases left unmatched: 7. The CDR3 spans 15 residues. The germline V gene encodes CDR1 ENHRY and CDR2 SYGVKD. CDR3 in amino acids: CAISGWREGRGELFF. In DNA, the CDR3 is TGTGCCATCAGTGGTTGGCGGGAGGGCCGCGGGGAGCTGTTTTTT.

The J gene is TRBJ2-3, the V gene TRBV29-1; TRBD2 matches at 9 bases. The CDR3 is made up of 15 amino acids. Per the germline V gene, CDR1 is SQVTM and CDR2 is ANQGSEA. V gave up 6 bases and J gave up 0 bases; unmatched junction bases: 7. CDR3 sequence reads: CSVILAGSSTDTQYF. CDR3 nucleotide sequence: TGCAGCGTCATCCTAGCGGGATCAAGCACAGATACGCAGTATTTT.

The chain carries TRBV5-1 and TRBJ2-3; 7 bases are a match to TRBD1. The germline V gene encodes CDR1 SGHRS and CDR2 YFSETQ. The junction had 6 bases not matched to a gene; V was cut back by 0 bases and J by 2 bases. CDR3 size: 16 residues. The CDR3 nucleotides are TGCGCCAGCAGCTTGGGTACAGGGGCCTTCACAGATACGCAGTATTTT. Its translation: CASSLGTGAFTDTQYF.